The subject of this entry is one TCR beta chain. These data come from a study of CD8+CD57+ T cells in acquired aplastic anemia. For CDR3 and TCR beta VDJ profiling, genomic DNA was the template used. From the reads, TCRdb called clonotypes with MiXCR, one entry per CDR3 protein. The sample consists of about 160,000 distinct CDR3 sequences, around 52% of them appearing once. The germline V gene encodes CDR1 SGHAT and CDR2 FQDESV (reference sequence). The V end lost 10 bases, the J end lost 7 bases, and 23 bases lay between the germline ends. The length of the CDR3 is 15 residues. The sequenced patients had an expansion of CD8+CD57+ cells seen by flow cytometry.

This TCR was recovered from a human donor with aplastic anemia. The sequenced sample consisted of sorted CD4+, CD8+, or CD8+CD57+ T cells (not recorded which) from PBMCs. This rearrangement joins TRBV11-1 to TRBJ2-1, with D maybe TRBD2 (6 bases). As DNA, the CDR3 is TGTGCCACCAAGCCCGTCGGAGGGGTAAGAAATGAGCAGTTCTTC. As protein: CATKPVGGVRNEQFF. Full variable domain (rest looked up from reference TRBV11-1 and TRBJ2-1): EAEVAQSPRYKITEKSQAVAFWCDPISGHATLYWYRQILGQGPELLVQFQDESVVDDSQLPKDRFSAERLKGVDSTLKIQPAELGDSAMYLCATKPVGGVRNEQFFGPGTRLTVL.